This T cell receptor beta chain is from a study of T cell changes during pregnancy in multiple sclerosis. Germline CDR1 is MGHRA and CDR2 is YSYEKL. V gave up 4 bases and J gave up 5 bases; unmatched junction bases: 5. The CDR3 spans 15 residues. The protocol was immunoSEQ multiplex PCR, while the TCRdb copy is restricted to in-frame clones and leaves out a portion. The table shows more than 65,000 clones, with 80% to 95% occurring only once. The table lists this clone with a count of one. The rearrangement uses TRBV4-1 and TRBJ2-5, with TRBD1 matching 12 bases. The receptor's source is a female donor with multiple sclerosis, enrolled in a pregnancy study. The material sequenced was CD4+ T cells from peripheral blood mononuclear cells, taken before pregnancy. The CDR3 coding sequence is TGCGCCAGCAGCCTTGGGACAGGGGGCCGGGAGACCCAGTACTTC. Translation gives CASSLGTGGRETQYF.